Shown below are 10 T cell receptor beta chains from a single sample sequenced in a study of CD8 T cells in ankylosing spondylitis. TCRdb passed the 5' RACE reads through MiXCR, listing each CDR3 protein once. The table has under 300,000 distinct CDR3 sequences, over 9.5% seen once; the top ten hold 2.6%. The sample was blood, either unsorted or a sorted T cell fraction (not recorded which). These TCRs come from a male donor with ankylosing spondylitis or in good health (not recorded which).

In this sample, this clonotype turned up a few times. The chain uses TRBV12-3 or TRBV12-4 and TRBJ1-3; no reliable D call. The ends were cut back, 3 bases at V and 0 bases at J, with 12 bases in the middle. The CDR3 loop spans 16 amino acids. CDR3 sequence reads: CASSFPGFLSGNTIYF. Written as DNA, the CDR3 is TGTGCCAGCAGTTTCCCGGGGTTCCTCTCTGGAAACACCATATATTTT.

In its sample, this clonotype was seen a few times. This chain uses TRBV15 with TRBJ2-1, with D perhaps assigned TRBD1 or TRBD2 (6 bases each). CDR3 size: 16 residues. Germline CDR1 is LNHNV and CDR2 is YYDKDF (reference sequence). V was cut by 0 bases and J by 5 bases, with 14 bases left in between. The CDR3 is CATSREGGTINNEQFF. CDR3 DNA sequence: TGTGCCACCAGCAGAGAAGGGGGGACGATTAACAATGAGCAGTTCTTC.

This clonotype was seen ten or more times. The chain couples TRBV5-1 to TRBJ2-2; D is uncertain. V was trimmed by 1 base and J by 7 bases, leaving 14 bases between them. CDR3 length: 15 amino acids. Germline lookup yields CDR1 SGHRS and CDR2 YFSETQ. CDR3 region: CASSLFSVFGGELFF. DNA of the CDR3: TGCGCCAGCAGCTTGTTTTCGGTATTCGGCGGGGAGCTGTTTTTT.

This clonotype was observed at least ten times. This chain joins TRBV12-3 or TRBV12-4 and TRBJ1-2; possible D gene TRBD1, 5 bases. Trimming took off 5 bases at V and 0 bases at J, with 19 bases between the two ends. The CDR3 is made up of 17 amino acids. In nucleotides, the CDR3 is TGTGCCAGCAGTCCCCGGGACCAGCGGAAAACTAACTATGGCTACACCTTC. It translates to CASSPRDQRKTNYGYTF.

At least ten counts were recorded for this clonotype. The CDR3 DNA is TGCAGCGTTGGATCTACTAAGACAGGGGGCTGGTACGAGCAGTACTTC. Encoded protein: CSVGSTKTGGWYEQYF. The rearrangement joins TRBV29-1 to TRBJ2-7; 10 nucleotides agree with TRBD1. Germline CDR1 is SQVTM and CDR2 is ANQGSEA. V gave up 4 bases and J gave up 4 bases; unmatched junction bases: 13. The CDR3 covers 16 residues.

Only a few counts were recorded for this clonotype. V and J are TRBV18 and TRBJ1-1; D possibly corresponds to TRBD1 (5 bases). This CDR3 is built from 14 residues. Trimming stripped 3 bases from V and 0 bases from J, with 8 bases between. Germline assignment: CDR1 KGHSH and CDR2 LQKENI. This chain's CDR3 is CASSPGLMNTEAFF. The CDR3 DNA reads TGTGCCAGCTCACCGGGACTAATGAACACTGAAGCTTTCTTT.

On this clonotype itself: Sequence at one end of the junction differs from germline and may be a read error. The chain joins TRBV3-1 to TRBJ2-2; D may be TRBD1 (6 bases). The CDR3 is 18 amino acids. From germline, CDR1 is LGHDT and CDR2 YNNKEL (reference sequence). The CDR3, as DNA: TGTGCCACCAGCCAATCGGGACATATTAAAACGAACACCGGGGAGCTGTTTTTT. It specifies CATSQSGHIKTNTGELFF.

This clonotype was seen at least ten times. This chain uses TRBV21-1 with TRBJ2-5; the D call TRBD2 from the table was never checked on the DNA. TRBV21-1 is an annotated pseudogene. The CDR3 sequence is 18 residues long. CDR3 coding DNA: TGTGCCAGCAGCCCTCCGGGACTAGCGGGGCCTTTTCAAGAGACCCAGTACTTC. It yields the protein CASSPPGLAGPFQETQYF.

This clonotype was seen a few times. The V and J genes are TRBV13 and TRBJ2-7; no definite D call. Trimming left V 4 bases short and J 6 bases short, with 16 bases between. The CDR3 loop spans 14 amino acids. Germline V gives CDR1 PRHDT, CDR2 FYEKMQ (reference sequence). Here the CDR3 reads CASSSYNLSPEQYF. The CDR3 DNA sequence: TGTGCCAGCAGCTCCTACAACTTGTCCCCCGAGCAGTACTTC.

Ten or more counts support this clonotype. The V gene is TRBV15, the J gene TRBJ2-3; 11 bases are shared with TRBD1. This CDR3 region has 18 residues. Germline-derived CDR1 and CDR2 are LNHNV and YYDKDF (reference sequence). V dropped 3 bases and J dropped 0; count of bases not matched to a gene: 8. The DNA of the CDR3 is TGTGCCACCAGCAGGCCGGACAGGGGGCCTACTAGCACAGATACGCAGTATTTT. It encodes CATSRPDRGPTSTDTQYF.